This T cell receptor (beta chain) was sequenced in a study of early T cells in non-severe SARS-CoV-2 infection. Study details: RNA in bulk from unsorted whole blood was sequenced, and chains were unpaired. Whole-study results and caveats: Matching results from VDJdb favored anti-spike CD8 responses, leaving private and CD4 specificities undetected.

Attached unique molecular identifiers marked individual cDNA molecules. One entry per CDR3 protein results from TCRdb running MiXCR on the 5' RACE reads. The sample contains roughly 57,000 distinct CDR3 sequences, 9.5% to 15% of which appear only once. Regarding this clonotype: The antigen is unknown.

Trimming shortened V by 3 bases and J by 4 bases, and 8 bases separated the two germline ends. The CDR3 is made up of 12 amino acids. Germline assignment: CDR1 DFQATT and CDR2 SNEGSKA (reference sequence). The chain combines TRBV20-1 with TRBJ2-3; D is ambiguous. This clonotype was obtained from an adult who was a healthcare worker with PCR-confirmed SARS-CoV-2 infection or an uninfected control (not recorded which). The sequencing input was whole blood. CDR3 DNA: TGCAGTGCTAGGCCCAGTCCAGATACGCAGTATTTT. As protein: CSARPSPDTQYF.